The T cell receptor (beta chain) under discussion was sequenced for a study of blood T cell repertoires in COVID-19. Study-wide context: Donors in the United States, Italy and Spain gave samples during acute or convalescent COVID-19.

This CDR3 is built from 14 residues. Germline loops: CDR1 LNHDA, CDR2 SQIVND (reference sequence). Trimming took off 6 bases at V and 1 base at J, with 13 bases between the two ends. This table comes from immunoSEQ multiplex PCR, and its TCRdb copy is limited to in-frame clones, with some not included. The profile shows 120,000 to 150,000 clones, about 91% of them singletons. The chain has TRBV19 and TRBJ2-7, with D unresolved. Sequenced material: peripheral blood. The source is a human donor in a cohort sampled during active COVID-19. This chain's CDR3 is CASSLRVGSYEQYF. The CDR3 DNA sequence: TGTGCCAGTAGCCTTCGGGTAGGATCCTACGAGCAGTACTTC. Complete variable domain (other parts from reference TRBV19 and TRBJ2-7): DGGITQSPKYLFRKEGQNVTLSCEQNLNHDAMYWYRQDPGQGLRLIYYSQIVNDFQKGDIAEGYSVSREKKESFPLTVTSAQKNPTAFYLCASSLRVGSYEQYFGPGTRLTVT.